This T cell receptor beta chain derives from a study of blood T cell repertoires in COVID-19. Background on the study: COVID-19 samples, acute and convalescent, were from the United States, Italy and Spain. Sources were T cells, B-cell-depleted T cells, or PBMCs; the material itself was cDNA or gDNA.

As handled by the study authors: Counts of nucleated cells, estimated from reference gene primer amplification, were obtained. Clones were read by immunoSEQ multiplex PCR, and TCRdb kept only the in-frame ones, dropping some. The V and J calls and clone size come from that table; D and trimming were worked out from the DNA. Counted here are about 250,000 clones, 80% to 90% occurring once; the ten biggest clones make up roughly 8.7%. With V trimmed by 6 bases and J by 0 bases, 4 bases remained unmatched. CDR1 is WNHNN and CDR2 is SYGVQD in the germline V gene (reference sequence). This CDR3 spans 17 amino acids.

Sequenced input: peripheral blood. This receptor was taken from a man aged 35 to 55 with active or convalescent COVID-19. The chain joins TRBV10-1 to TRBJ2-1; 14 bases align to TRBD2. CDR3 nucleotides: TGCGCCAGCAGCCTGGGGACTAGCGGGAGCTCCTACAATGAGCAGTTCTTC. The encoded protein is CASSLGTSGSSYNEQFF.